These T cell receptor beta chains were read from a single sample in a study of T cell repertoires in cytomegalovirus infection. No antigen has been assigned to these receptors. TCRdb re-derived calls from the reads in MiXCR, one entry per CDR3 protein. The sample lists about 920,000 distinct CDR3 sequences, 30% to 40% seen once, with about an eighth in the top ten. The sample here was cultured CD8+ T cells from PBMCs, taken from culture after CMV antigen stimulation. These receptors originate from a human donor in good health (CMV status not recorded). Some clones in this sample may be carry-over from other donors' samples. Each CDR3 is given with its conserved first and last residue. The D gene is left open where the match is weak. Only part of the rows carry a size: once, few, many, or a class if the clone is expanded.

CDR3: CASSIKESAGASDTQYF
DNA: TGTGCCAGCAGCATAAAAGAAAGTGCGGGGGCGTCAGATACGCAGTATTTT
length: 17
J: TRBJ2-3
size: many
V: TRBV7-2
D: .

CDR3: CASSTLQGLDTEAFF
DNA: TGTGCCAGCAGTACTTTACAGGGCTTGGACACTGAAGCTTTCTTT
length: 15
J: TRBJ1-1
size: .
V: TRBV27
D: .

CDR3: CATSDRHLEETQYF
DNA: TGTGCCACCAGTGATCGACACCTGGAAGAGACCCAGTACTTC
length: 14
J: TRBJ2-5
size: .
V: TRBV24-1
D: .

CDR3: CASSGDSYGYTF
DNA: TGTGCCAGCAGTGGGGACAGCTATGGCTACACCTTC
length: 12
J: TRBJ1-2
size: .
V: TRBV27
D: TRBD1

CDR3: CASSYSTTGGYGYTF
DNA: TGTGCCAGCAGTTACTCGACGACAGGGGGATATGGCTACACCTTC
length: 15
J: TRBJ1-2
size: many
V: TRBV6-5
D: TRBD1

CDR3: CASSYPSSGTGDLYNEQFF
DNA: TGTGCCAGCAGTTACCCGTCCTCCGGGACAGGGGACCTTTACAATGAGCAGTTCTTC
length: 19
J: TRBJ2-1
size: many
V: TRBV6-2/TRBV6-3
D: TRBD1

CDR3: CASSSSLAGGLDTQYF
DNA: TGTGCCAGCAGTTCATCGCTAGCGGGGGGCCTAGATACGCAGTATTTT
length: 16
J: TRBJ2-3
size: .
V: TRBV27
D: TRBD2

CDR3: CASSLRDRGGEAFF
DNA: TGTGCCAGTAGTCTCCGGGACAGGGGTGGTGAAGCTTTCTTT
length: 14
J: TRBJ1-1
size: few
V: TRBV19
D: TRBD1

CDR3: CASSQETLLAGGDTQYF
DNA: TGCGCCAGCAGCCAAGAAACGTTACTAGCGGGGGGAGATACGCAGTATTTT
length: 17
J: TRBJ2-3
size: few
V: TRBV4-1
D: TRBD2

CDR3: CATSDHSQETQYF
DNA: TGTGCCACCAGTGACCATTCACAAGAGACCCAGTACTTC
length: 13
J: TRBJ2-5
size: few
V: TRBV24-1
D: .

CDR3: CASSHGSPPGTNYGYTF
DNA: TGTGCCAGCAGTCACGGCTCCCCCCCAGGCACTAACTATGGCTACACCTTC
length: 17
J: TRBJ1-2
size: .
V: TRBV6-1
D: .

CDR3: CASSFPGQESSYNSPLRF
DNA: TGTGCCAGCAGCTTTCCGGGACAGGAGAGCTCCTATAATTCACCCCTCCGCTTT
length: 18
J: TRBJ1-6
size: .
V: TRBV7-6
D: TRBD1

CDR3: CASSVTGLNSPLHF
DNA: TGTGCCAGCAGTGTGACAGGCCTCAATTCACCCCTCCACTTT
length: 14
J: TRBJ1-6
size: few
V: TRBV25-1
D: .

CDR3: CASSPRSGADSPLHF
DNA: TGTGCCAGCAGCCCACGGTCGGGGGCTGATTCACCCCTCCACTTT
length: 15
J: TRBJ1-6
size: many
V: TRBV7-9
D: .

CDR3: CASSDEYEAFF
DNA: TGTGCCAGCAGTGATGAATATGAAGCTTTCTTT
length: 11
J: TRBJ1-1
size: .
V: TRBV2
D: .

CDR3: CASNLTRKNTGELFF
DNA: TGTGCCAGCAACTTAACCAGGAAGAACACCGGGGAGCTGTTTTTT
length: 15
J: TRBJ2-2
size: .
V: TRBV11-2
D: .

CDR3: CASSERRVRVEQYF
DNA: TGTGCCAGCAGTGAAAGGAGGGTGAGGGTCGAGCAGTACTTC
length: 14
J: TRBJ2-7
size: few
V: TRBV6-1
D: .

CDR3: CASRSGRVFSTNEKLFF
DNA: TGTGCCAGCAGGTCGGGTCGAGTATTTTCAACTAATGAAAAACTGTTTTTT
length: 17
J: TRBJ1-4
size: .
V: TRBV6-1
D: .

CDR3: CASSLGRNSGNTIYF
DNA: TGTGCCAGCAGCCTAGGACGGAACTCTGGAAACACCATATATTTT
length: 15
J: TRBJ1-3
size: many
V: TRBV7-8
D: .

CDR3: CSVEDRTVSYEQYF
DNA: TGCAGCGTTGAAGACAGGACGGTCTCCTACGAGCAGTACTTC
length: 14
J: TRBJ2-7
size: .
V: TRBV29-1
D: .

CDR3: CASLKGDSPYEQYF
DNA: TGTGCCAGTCTCAAAGGTGACAGTCCCTACGAGCAGTACTTC
length: 14
J: TRBJ2-7
size: few
V: TRBV2
D: .

CDR3: CASSFYYPIRDEGYTF
DNA: TGTGCCAGCAGCTTTTATTATCCCATCCGGGACGAGGGCTACACCTTC
length: 16
J: TRBJ1-2
size: few
V: TRBV5-4
D: .

CDR3: CSAQERAGGLTSPLHF
DNA: TGCAGTGCCCAAGAGCGGGCAGGCGGCCTAACATCACCCCTCCACTTT
length: 16
J: TRBJ1-6
size: .
V: TRBV20-1
D: .

CDR3: CASSPWTGSDYGYTF
DNA: TGTGCCAGCAGCCCCTGGACAGGGAGCGACTATGGCTACACCTTC
length: 15
J: TRBJ1-2
size: few
V: TRBV7-8
D: TRBD1

CDR3: CASSLGQAAYGYTF
DNA: TGTGCCAGCAGCTTAGGGCAGGCCGCCTATGGCTACACCTTC
length: 14
J: TRBJ1-2
size: few
V: TRBV11-2
D: .

CDR3: CASSPPSRNEQFF
DNA: TGTGCCAGCAGCCCCCCCTCACGGAATGAGCAGTTCTTC
length: 13
J: TRBJ2-1
size: few
V: TRBV7-9
D: .

CDR3: CASSLLWGFNTEAFF
DNA: TGCGCCAGCAGCCTTCTATGGGGATTCAACACTGAAGCTTTCTTT
length: 15
J: TRBJ1-1
size: many
V: TRBV4-1
D: .

CDR3: CASRVATGGGYGYTF
DNA: TGTGCCAGCAGAGTGGCTACAGGGGGCGGGTATGGCTACACCTTC
length: 15
J: TRBJ1-2
size: many
V: TRBV28
D: TRBD1